This TCR beta chain is drawn from a study of T-cell reconstitution after alpha-beta-depleted transplantation in children. Using unique molecular identifiers, the investigators prepared the TCRbeta library. TCRdb re-called the PCR reads with MiXCR, one entry per CDR3 protein. The table includes about 460,000 distinct CDR3 sequences, around 12% detected once. This CDR3 spans 15 amino acids. Trimming removed 7 bases at V and 7 bases at J, with 20 bases between. Germline V lookup: CDR1 MNHNS, CDR2 SASEGT. V gene TRBV6-1 combines with J gene TRBJ2-1; D is uncertain. The source is a human donor who donated a stem cell graft to a child with combined immunodeficiency. The sequences come from PBMCs from the stem cell graft donor, collected from the stem cell graft. Written as DNA, the CDR3 is TGTGCCAGCATCGAGACCAAAATCGGCTTTAATGAGCAGTTCTTC. Its protein product is CASIETKIGFNEQFF.